The clone carrying this T cell receptor (beta chain) was counted a single time. This record comes from a study of T-cell memory formation after mild COVID-19. A single record per CDR3 protein comes from TCRdb applying MiXCR to the 5' RACE reads. The sample holds around 410,000 distinct CDR3 sequences; 23% are singletons and the top ten take over 10%. CDR3 length equals 14 residues. Germline lookup yields CDR1 SQVTM and CDR2 ANQGSEA. V was pared by 5 bases and J by 7 bases, with 20 bases between. The sequencing sample was made of PBMCs or a T cell subset sorted from them (not recorded which). The sequence derives from an adult woman who had mild COVID-19 (a few samples of this study predate the infection). Cell type and time point are not known. V is TRBV29-1 and J is TRBJ1-1; D is uncertain. The CDR3 protein is CSVRDPGLTLEAFF. The CDR3 nucleotides are TGCAGCGTTAGAGACCCGGGCCTGACTCTTGAAGCTTTCTTT.